Listed below are T cell receptor beta chains from one sample, sequenced in a study of shared clonotypes between healthy human individuals. Sequencing was performed with immunoSEQ multiplex PCR; in TCRdb, only in-frame clones are kept and a portion is missing. This sample has around 580,000 clones, with 95% to 98% found just once. Sequenced sample: naive CD8+ T cells sorted from blood. These TCRs come from a man aged 25-40 years in good health. Each CDR3 is given with its conserved first and last residue. The D gene is left open where the match is weak. Clone size is not always given. Where it is, it says once, few, many or a class for expanded clones.

clone_size	d_call	v_call	j_call	cdr3_nt	cdr3_aa
.	.	TRBV7-9	TRBJ1-4	TGTGCCAGCAGCGGTGGGAGGACTGGACATGAAAAACTGTTTTTT	CASSGGRTGHEKLFF
.	.	TRBV27	TRBJ2-5	TGTGCCAGCAGTCCCGGGGTCGGGGAAGAAGGGAGAGAGACCCAGTACTTC	CASSPGVGEEGRETQYF
.	TRBD1	TRBV29-1	TRBJ2-7	TGCAGCGTTATAACACCGGACAGGGGGGACGAGCAGTACTTC	CSVITPDRGDEQYF
.	TRBD2	TRBV27	TRBJ2-2	TGTGCCAGCAGTGACCTCGGGACTAGCGGGGCCGGGGAGCTGTTTTTT	CASSDLGTSGAGELFF
.	.	TRBV2	TRBJ2-2	TGTGCCAGCAGGAGTGGGCCTAACACCGGGGAGCTGTTTTTT	CASRSGPNTGELFF
.	.	TRBV29-1	TRBJ2-7	TGCAGCGCCAGTCAGAGGGGGGCGGCTTACGAGCAGTACTTC	CSASQRGAAYEQYF
.	.	TRBV11-3	TRBJ2-2	TGTGCCAGCAGCCCCCGCCAAACGAACACCGGGGAGCTGTTTTTT	CASSPRQTNTGELFF
.	.	TRBV7-6	TRBJ2-5	TGTGCCAGCCGTCAGCACCAAGAGACCCAGTACTTC	CASRQHQETQYF
.	.	TRBV5-1	TRBJ2-2	TGCGCCAGCAGCTTGGGATGGGAACAGGGTGGTGACACCGGGGAGCTGTTTTTT	CASSLGWEQGGDTGELFF
.	.	TRBV7-9	TRBJ2-7	TGTGCCAGCAGCCCGACGGCCGGGACATCCCGCTACGAGCAGTACTTC	CASSPTAGTSRYEQYF
.	TRBD2	TRBV28	TRBJ2-1	TGTGCCAGCAGTTCTCCAGCGGGAGGCAAATACAATGAGCAGTTCTTC	CASSSPAGGKYNEQFF
.	.	TRBV7-8	TRBJ1-2	TGTGCCAGCAGCTTAGCGGGGTTTGGGACGAGGGGGTCGGACTATGGCTACACCTTC	CASSLAGFGTRGSDYGYTF
.	TRBD1	TRBV5-1	TRBJ2-1	TGCGCCAGCAGCTCGGGGTTCGGGACAGGGAAAAACAATGAGCAGTTCTTC	CASSSGFGTGKNNEQFF
.	.	TRBV15	TRBJ2-3	TGTGCCACCAGCAGAGGCCCCCCAACTAGCACAGATACGCAGTATTTT	CATSRGPPTSTDTQYF
.	.	TRBV29-1	TRBJ1-1	TGCAGCGTTGAAGAAATGGTGGCTGAAGCTTTCTTT	CSVEEMVAEAFF
.	.	TRBV6-1	TRBJ2-5	TGTGCCAGCAGTGAAGCGTATGACCTTCTCGAGACCCAGTACTTC	CASSEAYDLLETQYF
.	.	TRBV11-2	TRBJ1-1	TGTGCCAGCAGCTTGGACAGTGCGGGGACTGAAGCTTTCTTT	CASSLDSAGTEAFF
.	TRBD2	TRBV7-3	TRBJ2-1	TGTGCCAGCAGCACTAGCGGGAACGCCAATGAGCAGTTCTTC	CASSTSGNANEQFF
.	TRBD2	TRBV5-1	TRBJ2-3	TGCGCCAGCAGCTTGGCCGGCAGCGGGAGGGCCGTAGATACGCAGTATTTT	CASSLAGSGRAVDTQYF
.	TRBD1	TRBV19	TRBJ2-6	TGTGCCAGTAGTTCCCCCCGGACAGGCAGCTCTGGGGCCAACGTCCTGACTTTC	CASSSPRTGSSGANVLTF
.	.	TRBV14	TRBJ1-3	TGTGCCAGCAGCCAAGTTGGAAACACCATATATTTT	CASSQVGNTIYF
.	TRBD2	TRBV27	TRBJ2-1	TGTGCCAGCAGGCGGGCGGCGGGAGGTTTCAATGAGCAGTTCTTC	CASRRAAGGFNEQFF
.	TRBD1	TRBV7-6	TRBJ2-3	TGTGCCAGCAGCTTAGCGGGGACAGGCCTCACCTCCCTTGCTGGCACAGATACGCAGTATTTT	CASSLAGTGLTSLAGTDTQYF
.	TRBD2	TRBV7-3	TRBJ2-1	TGTGCCAGCAGCCCACTAGCGGACTCCTACAATGAGCAGTTCTTC	CASSPLADSYNEQFF
.	.	TRBV7-9	TRBJ2-1	TGTGCCAGCAGCTTAGGCAACTCTCCTAACCAAGAGCAGTTCTTC	CASSLGNSPNQEQFF
.	TRBD2	TRBV4-3	TRBJ2-7	TGCGCCAGCAGCCAAGGGCTAGCGGGTGAGCAGTACTTC	CASSQGLAGEQYF
.	TRBD1	TRBV27	TRBJ2-7	TGTGCCAGCAGTCAGGGTAGGGGGCGGTGGGAGCAGTACTTC	CASSQGRGRWEQYF
.	TRBD1	TRBV7-8	TRBJ1-2	TGTGCCAGCAGCTTCGACCGGGACAGGCCAAACTATGGCTACACCTTC	CASSFDRDRPNYGYTF
.	.	TRBV15	TRBJ2-7	TGTGCCACCAGCAGAGGGACGGCGAGCTCCTACGAGCAGTACTTC	CATSRGTASSYEQYF
.	TRBD2	TRBV7-9	TRBJ2-1	TGTGCCAGCACCGGACTAGCGGTACCACCATACTATGAGCAGTTCTTC	CASTGLAVPPYYEQFF
.	TRBD2	TRBV7-9	TRBJ2-3	TGTGCCAGCAGCCGGAGCGGGAGGACAGATACGCAGTATTTT	CASSRSGRTDTQYF
.	.	TRBV7-6	TRBJ2-2	TGTGCCAGCAGCTTAGCAACCAGGACCGGGGAGCTGTTTTTT	CASSLATRTGELFF
.	TRBD1	TRBV11-2	TRBJ2-7	TGTGCCAGCATCATACGGCCCGGGACAGGGGACTACGAGCAGTACTTC	CASIIRPGTGDYEQYF
few	.	TRBV11-2	TRBJ2-3	TGTGCCAGCAGCTTCTGGGGTAGCACAGATACGCAGTATTTT	CASSFWGSTDTQYF
.	.	TRBV27	TRBJ2-7	TGTGCCAGCAGTTTATTGGGGGACTCGGCGGGCGAGCAGTACTTC	CASSLLGDSAGEQYF
.	.	TRBV6-6	TRBJ2-3	TGTGCCAGCAGCCCCCAGGGGGGTAGGCGGGGTACGCAGTATTTT	CASSPQGGRRGTQYF
few	TRBD1	TRBV19	TRBJ1-1	TGTGCCAGTAGTACTGGACAGGGGGCGAACACTGAAGCTTTCTTT	CASSTGQGANTEAFF
.	.	TRBV9	TRBJ1-2	TGTGCCAGCAGCGTAACGGGGGAAAACTATGGCTACACCTTC	CASSVTGENYGYTF
.	.	TRBV2	TRBJ1-5	TGTGCCAGCAGCGAACCCACAGGGTTAGGAAATCAGCCCCAGCATTTT	CASSEPTGLGNQPQHF
.	TRBD1	TRBV9	TRBJ2-7	TGTGCCAGCAGCTCACGACAGGGGGGCTACGAGCAGTACTTC	CASSSRQGGYEQYF
.	TRBD2	TRBV27	TRBJ2-1	TGTGCCAGCAGCCAGACTAGCGGGAGTCTCAATGAGCAGTTCTTC	CASSQTSGSLNEQFF